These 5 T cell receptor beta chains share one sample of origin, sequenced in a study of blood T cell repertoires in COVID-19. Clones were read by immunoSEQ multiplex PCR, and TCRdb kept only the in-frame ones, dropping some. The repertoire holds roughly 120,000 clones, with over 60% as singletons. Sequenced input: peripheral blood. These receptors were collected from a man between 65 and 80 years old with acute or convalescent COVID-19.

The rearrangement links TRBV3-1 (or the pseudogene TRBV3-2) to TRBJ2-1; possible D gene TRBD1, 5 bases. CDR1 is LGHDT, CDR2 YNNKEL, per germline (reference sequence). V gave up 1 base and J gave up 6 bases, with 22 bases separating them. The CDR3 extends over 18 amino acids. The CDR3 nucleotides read TGTGCCAGCAGCCAAGGGTTAGGCGGAAACAGCAGGGCCAATGAGCAGTTCTTC. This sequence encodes CASSQGLGGNSRANEQFF.

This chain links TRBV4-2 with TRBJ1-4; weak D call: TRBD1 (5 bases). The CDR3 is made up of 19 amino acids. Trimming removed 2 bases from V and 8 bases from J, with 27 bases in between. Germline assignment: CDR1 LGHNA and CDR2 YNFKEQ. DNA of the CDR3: TGTGCCAGCAGCCAAACTCTCTTAGGAGGGGTGACAGCTGGGGAAAAACTGTTTTTT. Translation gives CASSQTLLGGVTAGEKLFF.

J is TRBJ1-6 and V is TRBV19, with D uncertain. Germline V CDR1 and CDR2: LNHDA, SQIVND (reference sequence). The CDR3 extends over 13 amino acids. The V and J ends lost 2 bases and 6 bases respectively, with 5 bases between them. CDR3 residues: CASSISVNSPLHF. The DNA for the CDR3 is TGTGCCAGTAGTATATCCGTTAATTCACCCCTCCACTTT.

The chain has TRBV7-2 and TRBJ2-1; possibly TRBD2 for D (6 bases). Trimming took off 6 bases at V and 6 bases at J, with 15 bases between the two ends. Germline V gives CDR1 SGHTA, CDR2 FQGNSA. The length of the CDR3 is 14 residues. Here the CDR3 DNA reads TGTGCCAGCAGTGCCCAGGGACTGGCCAATGAGCAGTTCTTC. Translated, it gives CASSAQGLANEQFF. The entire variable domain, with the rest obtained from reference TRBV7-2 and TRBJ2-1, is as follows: GAGVSQSPSNKVTEKGKDVELRCDPISGHTALYWYRQSLGQGLEFLIYFQGNSAPDKSGLPSDRFSAERTGGSVSTLTIQRTQQEDSAVYLCASSAQGLANEQFFGPGTRLTVL.

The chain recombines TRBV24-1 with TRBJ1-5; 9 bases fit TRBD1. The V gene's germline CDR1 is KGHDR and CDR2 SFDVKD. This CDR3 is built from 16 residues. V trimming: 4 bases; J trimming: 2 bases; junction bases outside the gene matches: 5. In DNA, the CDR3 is TGTGCCACCAGTGACCGCCGGACAGGGGGCAATCAGCCCCAGCATTTT. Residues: CATSDRRTGGNQPQHF.